The sequence of this T cell receptor (beta chain) was determined in a study of OX40 agonist ivuxolimab in advanced cancers. Peripheral blood came from all dose cohorts at three timepoints. Profiled with immunoSEQ multiplex PCR; TCRdb holds only in-frame clones, not every one. The sample holds 89,000 or so clones, under 95% seen once. With V trimmed by 10 bases and J by 8 bases, 18 bases remained unmatched. The CDR3 spans 15 residues. Germline V CDR1 and CDR2: MNHEY, SMNVEV (reference sequence). This TCR derives from an adult with an advanced solid tumor such as melanoma, head and neck, liver or kidney cancer. This sequence joins TRBV27 and TRBJ1-2; TRBD1 agrees at 8 bases. Sample: CD4+ or CD8+ T cells sorted from blood, taken in a trial of the OX40 agonist ivuxolimab. CDR3 sequence: CANPPLAQGVPGYTF. CDR3 DNA: TGTGCCAATCCCCCCCTGGCACAGGGGGTCCCCGGCTACACCTTC.